This T cell receptor (beta chain) was identified in a study of cytomegalovirus exposure and HLA in healthy donors. General study results and limits: Most TCR sequences proved rare, with some public TCRs found in many donors. Later analysis demonstrated an association between a missense DCLRE1C variant and TCR beta V- and J-gene trimming.

The PCR contained 60 Vbeta and 13 Jbeta primers. The table came from immunoSEQ multiplex PCR; TCRdb's copy has only in-frame clones and leaves some out. The sample carries 150,000 to 200,000 clones, around four fifths recorded once. The CDR3 length is 14 residues. Trimming removed 3 bases from V and 1 base from J, with 9 bases in between. The germline CDR1 and CDR2 sequences are SGHAT and FQNNGV. A remark on this clone: Its antigen is as yet unknown.

Sequences were obtained from PBMCs. The V call is TRBV11-2, the J call TRBJ1-1, with D possibly TRBD1 on 5 matching bases. This receptor was taken from a woman aged 45-59 years in good health and CMV-seropositive. The CDR3 bases are TGTGCCAGCAGCTTCCGGGGGGGGAACACTGAAGCTTTCTTT. Translated: CASSFRGGNTEAFF.